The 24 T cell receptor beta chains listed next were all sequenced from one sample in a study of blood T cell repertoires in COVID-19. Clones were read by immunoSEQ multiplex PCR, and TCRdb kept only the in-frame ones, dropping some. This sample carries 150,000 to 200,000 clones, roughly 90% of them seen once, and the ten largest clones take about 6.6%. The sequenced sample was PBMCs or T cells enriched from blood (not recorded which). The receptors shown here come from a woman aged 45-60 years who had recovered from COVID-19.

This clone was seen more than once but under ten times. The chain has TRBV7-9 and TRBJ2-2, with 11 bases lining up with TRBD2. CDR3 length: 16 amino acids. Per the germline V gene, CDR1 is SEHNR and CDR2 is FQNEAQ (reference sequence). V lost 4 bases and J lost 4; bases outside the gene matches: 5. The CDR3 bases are TGTGCCAGCAGCTCACGACTAGCGGGGACCACCGGGGAGCTGTTTTTT. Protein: CASSSRLAGTTGELFF.

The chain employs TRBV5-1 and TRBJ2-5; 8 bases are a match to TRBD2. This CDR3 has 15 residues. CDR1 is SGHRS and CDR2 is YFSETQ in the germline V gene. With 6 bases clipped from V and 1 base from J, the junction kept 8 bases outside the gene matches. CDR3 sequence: CASKLAGPSQETQYF. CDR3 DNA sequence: TGCGCCAGCAAGTTAGCGGGGCCATCCCAAGAGACCCAGTACTTC. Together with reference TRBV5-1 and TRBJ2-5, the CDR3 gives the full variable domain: KAGVTQTPRYLIKTRGQQVTLSCSPISGHRSVSWYQQTPGQGLQFLFEYFSETQRNKGNFPGRFSGRQFSNSRSEMNVSTLELGDSALYLCASKLAGPSQETQYFGPGTRLLVL.

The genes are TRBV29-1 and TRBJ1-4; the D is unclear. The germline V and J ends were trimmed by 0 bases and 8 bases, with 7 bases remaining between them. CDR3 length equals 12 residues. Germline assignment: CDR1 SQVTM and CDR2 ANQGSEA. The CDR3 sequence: CSVEDREEKLFF. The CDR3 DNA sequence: TGCAGCGTTGAAGATCGGGAGGAAAAACTGTTTTTT.

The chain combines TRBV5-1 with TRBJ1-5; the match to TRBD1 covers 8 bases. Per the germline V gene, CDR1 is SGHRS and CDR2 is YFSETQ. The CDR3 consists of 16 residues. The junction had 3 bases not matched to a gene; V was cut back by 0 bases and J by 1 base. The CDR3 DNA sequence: TGCGCCAGCAGCTTGGGGACAGGGAGCAGCAATCAGCCCCAGCATTTT. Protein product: CASSLGTGSSNQPQHF.

The CDR3: CASATPLNTEAFF. The CDR3 coding sequence is TGTGCCAGTGCTACCCCTTTGAACACTGAAGCTTTCTTT. This chain joins TRBV19 and TRBJ1-1; D uncertain. Looked up from germline, CDR1 is LNHDA and CDR2 is SQIVND (reference sequence). This CDR3 is built from 13 residues. V lost 8 bases and J 0 bases, leaving 10 bases between the germline ends.

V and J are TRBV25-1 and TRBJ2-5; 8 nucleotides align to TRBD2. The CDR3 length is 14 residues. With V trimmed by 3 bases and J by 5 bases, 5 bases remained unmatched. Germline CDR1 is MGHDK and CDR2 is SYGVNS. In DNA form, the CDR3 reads TGTGCCAGCAGTGAGACGGGGGGGCACGAGACCCAGTACTTC. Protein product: CASSETGGHETQYF.

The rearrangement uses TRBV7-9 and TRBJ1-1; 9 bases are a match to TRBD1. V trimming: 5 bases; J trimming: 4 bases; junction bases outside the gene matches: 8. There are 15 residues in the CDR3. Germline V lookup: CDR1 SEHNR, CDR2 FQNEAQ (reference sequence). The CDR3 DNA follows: TGTGCCAGCAGCGCGCCGACAGGGGGGGGCACTGAAGCTTTCTTT. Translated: CASSAPTGGGTEAFF. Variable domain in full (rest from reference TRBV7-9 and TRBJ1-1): DTGVSQNPRHKITKRGQNVTFRCDPISEHNRLYWYRQTLGQGPEFLTYFQNEAQLEKSRLLSDRFSAERPKGSFSTLEIQRTEQGDSAMYLCASSAPTGGGTEAFFGQGTRLTVV.

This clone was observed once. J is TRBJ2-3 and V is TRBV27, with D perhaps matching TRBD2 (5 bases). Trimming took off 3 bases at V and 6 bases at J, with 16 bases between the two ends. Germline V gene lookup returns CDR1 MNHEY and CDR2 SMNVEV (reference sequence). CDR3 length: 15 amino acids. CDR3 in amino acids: CASSFLGVGRDTQYF. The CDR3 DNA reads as TGTGCCAGCAGTTTTCTCGGGGTAGGAAGGGATACGCAGTATTTT.

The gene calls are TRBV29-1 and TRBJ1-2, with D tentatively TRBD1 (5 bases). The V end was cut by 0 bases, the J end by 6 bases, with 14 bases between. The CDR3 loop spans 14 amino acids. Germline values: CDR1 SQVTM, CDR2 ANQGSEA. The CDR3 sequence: CSVEDGAGKDGYTF. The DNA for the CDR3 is TGCAGCGTTGAAGATGGGGCAGGGAAAGATGGCTACACCTTC.

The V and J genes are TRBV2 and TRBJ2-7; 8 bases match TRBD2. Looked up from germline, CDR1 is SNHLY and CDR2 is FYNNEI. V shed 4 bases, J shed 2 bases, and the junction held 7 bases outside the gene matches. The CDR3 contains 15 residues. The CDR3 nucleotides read TGTGCCAGCAGTGTTGAGCGGGGGCCTACCTACGAGCAGTACTTC. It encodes CASSVERGPTYEQYF.

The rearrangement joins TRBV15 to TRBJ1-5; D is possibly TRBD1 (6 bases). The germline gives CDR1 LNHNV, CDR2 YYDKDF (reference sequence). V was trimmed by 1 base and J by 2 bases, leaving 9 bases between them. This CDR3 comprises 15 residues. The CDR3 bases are TGTGCCACCAGCAGAGCCCCAGGGGGCAATCAGCCCCAGCATTTT. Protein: CATSRAPGGNQPQHF. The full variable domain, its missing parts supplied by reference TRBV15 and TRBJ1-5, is DAMVIQNPRYQVTQFGKPVTLSCSQTLNHNVMYWYQQKSSQAPKLLFHYYDKDFNNEADTPDNFQSRRPNTSFCFLDIRSPGLGDTAMYLCATSRAPGGNQPQHFGDGTRLSIL.

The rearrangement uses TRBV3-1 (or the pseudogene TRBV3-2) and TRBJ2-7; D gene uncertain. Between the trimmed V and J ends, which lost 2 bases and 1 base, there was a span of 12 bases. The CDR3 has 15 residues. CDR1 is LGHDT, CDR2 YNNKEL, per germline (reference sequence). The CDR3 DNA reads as TGTGCCAGCAGCCAATCCCATACTCATTCCTACGAGCAGTACTTC. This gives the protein CASSQSHTHSYEQYF.

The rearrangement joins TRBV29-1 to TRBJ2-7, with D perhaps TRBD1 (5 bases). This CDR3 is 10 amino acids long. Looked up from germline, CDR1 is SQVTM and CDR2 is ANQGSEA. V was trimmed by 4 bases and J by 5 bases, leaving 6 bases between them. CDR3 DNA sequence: TGCAGCGTTGCGGACAACGAGCAGTACTTC. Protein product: CSVADNEQYF.

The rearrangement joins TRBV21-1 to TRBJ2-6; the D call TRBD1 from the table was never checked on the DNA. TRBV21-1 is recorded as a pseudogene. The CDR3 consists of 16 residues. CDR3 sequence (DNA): TGTGCCAGGGCAGGGGGGAAATTTTCTGGGGCCAACGTCCTGACTTTC. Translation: CARAGGKFSGANVLTF.

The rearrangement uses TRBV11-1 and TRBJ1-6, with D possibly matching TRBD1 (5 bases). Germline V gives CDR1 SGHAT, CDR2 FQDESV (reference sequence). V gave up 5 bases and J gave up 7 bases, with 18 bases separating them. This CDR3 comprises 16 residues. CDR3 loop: CASSRRTGTRNSPLHF. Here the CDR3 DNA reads TGTGCCAGCAGCCGTCGCACCGGGACTCGGAATTCACCCCTCCACTTT.

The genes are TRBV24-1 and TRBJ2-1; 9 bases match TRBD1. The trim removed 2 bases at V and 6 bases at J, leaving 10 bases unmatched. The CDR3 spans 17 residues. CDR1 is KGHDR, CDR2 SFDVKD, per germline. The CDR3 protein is CATSDSSGQGIFNEQFF. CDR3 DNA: TGTGCCACCAGTGATTCCTCCGGACAGGGGATTTTCAATGAGCAGTTCTTC.

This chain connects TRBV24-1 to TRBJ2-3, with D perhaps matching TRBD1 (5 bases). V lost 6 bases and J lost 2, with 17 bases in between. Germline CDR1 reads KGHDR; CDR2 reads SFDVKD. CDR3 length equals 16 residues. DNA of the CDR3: TGTGCCACCAGTCCGCTGGGGCCGAAGCACACAGATACGCAGTATTTT. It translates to CATSPLGPKHTDTQYF.

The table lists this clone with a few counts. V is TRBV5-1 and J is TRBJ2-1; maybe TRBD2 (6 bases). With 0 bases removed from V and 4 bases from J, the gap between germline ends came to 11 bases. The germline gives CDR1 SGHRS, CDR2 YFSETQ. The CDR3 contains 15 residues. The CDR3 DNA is TGCGCCAGCAGCTTGGCAGGGACTCAGTACAATGAGCAGTTCTTC. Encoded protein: CASSLAGTQYNEQFF.

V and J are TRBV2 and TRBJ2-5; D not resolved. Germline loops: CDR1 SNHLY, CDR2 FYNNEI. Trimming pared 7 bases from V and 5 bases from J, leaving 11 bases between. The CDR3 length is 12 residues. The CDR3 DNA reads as TGTGCCAGCACGGCGGTTAGGGAGACCCAGTACTTC. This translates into CASTAVRETQYF.

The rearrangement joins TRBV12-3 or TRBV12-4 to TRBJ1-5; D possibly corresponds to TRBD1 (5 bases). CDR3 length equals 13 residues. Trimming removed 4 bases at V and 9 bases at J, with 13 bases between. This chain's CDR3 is CASSWSRDGPQHF. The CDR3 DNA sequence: TGTGCCAGCAGTTGGTCCAGGGATGGGCCCCAGCATTTT.

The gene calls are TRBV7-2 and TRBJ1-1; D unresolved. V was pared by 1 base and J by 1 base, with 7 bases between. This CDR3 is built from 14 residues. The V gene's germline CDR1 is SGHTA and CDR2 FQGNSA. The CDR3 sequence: CASSLDVRNTEAFF. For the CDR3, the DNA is TGTGCCAGCAGCTTAGATGTGAGGAACACTGAAGCTTTCTTT.

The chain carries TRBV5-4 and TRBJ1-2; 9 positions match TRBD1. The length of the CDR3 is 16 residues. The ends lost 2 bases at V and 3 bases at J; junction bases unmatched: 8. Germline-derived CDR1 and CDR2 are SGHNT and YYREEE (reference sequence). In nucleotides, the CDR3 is TGTGCCAGCAGCTTAGGAATCCGGACAGGGGACTATGGCTACACCTTC. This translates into CASSLGIRTGDYGYTF. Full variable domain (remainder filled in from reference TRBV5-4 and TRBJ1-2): ETGVTQSPTHLIKTRGQQVTLRCSSQSGHNTVSWYQQALGQGPQFIFQYYREEENGRGNFPPRFSGLQFPNYSSELNVNALELDDSALYLCASSLGIRTGDYGYTFGSGTRLTVV.

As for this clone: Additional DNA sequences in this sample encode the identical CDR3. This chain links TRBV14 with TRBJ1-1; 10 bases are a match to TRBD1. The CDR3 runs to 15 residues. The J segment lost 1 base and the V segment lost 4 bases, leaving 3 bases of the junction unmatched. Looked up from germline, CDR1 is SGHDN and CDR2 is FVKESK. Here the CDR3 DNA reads TGTGCCAGCAGCCCACGGACAGGGGGGAACACTGAAGCTTTCTTT. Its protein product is CASSPRTGGNTEAFF.

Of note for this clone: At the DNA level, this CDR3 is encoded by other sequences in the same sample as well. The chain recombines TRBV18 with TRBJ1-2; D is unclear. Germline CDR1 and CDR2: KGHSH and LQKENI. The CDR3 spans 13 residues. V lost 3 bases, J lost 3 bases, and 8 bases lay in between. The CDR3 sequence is CASSPKGDYGYTF. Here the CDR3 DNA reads TGTGCCAGCTCACCGAAGGGAGACTATGGCTACACCTTC.